These 29 T cell receptor beta chains were sequenced from one sample in a study of tumor-infiltrating lymphocytes in primary liver carcinoma. Researchers generated TCR beta cDNA from about 0.5 ug of total RNA, relying on a constant-region primer. ARM-PCR was slightly modified, and three nested multiplex PCR rounds with it gave rise to the TCR beta libraries. The opening two PCR rounds, nine to eleven cycles each, paired TRBV1-TRBV30 forward primers with a C-beta reverse primer. TCRdb reprocessed the multiplex PCR reads with MiXCR, giving one entry per CDR3 protein. The profile shows approximately 330,000 distinct CDR3 sequences, approximately 64% of them singletons. Blood RNA originated from unsorted whole blood, with germline DNA additionally extracted. Material: peripheral blood. The receptors here all came from a man in his forties or fifties with primary liver carcinoma and hepatitis B virus infection.

The chain recombines TRBV28 with TRBJ2-5, with 10 bases lining up with TRBD2. The CDR3 loop spans 17 amino acids. V shed 3 bases and J 3 bases; nucleotides not matched to a gene: 10. Germline CDR1 reads MDHEN; CDR2 reads SYDVKM. In nucleotides, the CDR3 is TGTGCCAGCAGTTTTCCTAGCGGGAGTTTTTCTGAAGAGACCCAGTACTTC. This sequence encodes CASSFPSGSFSEETQYF.

This clonotype was seen ten or more times. This chain links TRBV5-4 with TRBJ2-3, with 7 positions matching TRBD2. V was pared by 3 bases and J by 0 bases, with 7 bases of the junction left unmatched. Germline V lookup: CDR1 SGHNT, CDR2 YYREEE (reference sequence). The CDR3 is 16 amino acids. The CDR3 reads CASSYTISGSTDTQYF. For the CDR3, the DNA is TGTGCCAGCAGCTATACGATTAGCGGGAGCACAGATACGCAGTATTTT.

This clonotype occurred many times. This chain joins TRBV11-2 and TRBJ2-3, with 8 bases identical to TRBD2. J lost 6 bases, V lost 7 bases, and 15 bases had no gene match. Looked up from germline, CDR1 is SGHAT and CDR2 is FQNNGV. This CDR3 is built from 16 residues. The CDR3 loop reads CASTQPGGPRSDTQYF. For the CDR3, the DNA is TGTGCCAGCACCCAACCGGGGGGGCCAAGGTCGGATACGCAGTATTTT.

This chain links TRBV4-1 with TRBJ2-2, with D maybe TRBD2 (5 bases). The CDR3 totals 14 residues. The V gene's germline CDR1 is MGHRA and CDR2 YSYEKL. The germline V and J ends were trimmed by 7 bases and 6 bases, with 15 bases remaining between them. CDR3: CASTSQGRAGELFF. The DNA for the CDR3 is TGCGCCAGCACCTCACAAGGGCGGGCCGGGGAGCTGTTTTTT.

Remarks on this clonotype: The germline gene is not matched at one end of the junction; a read error may be the cause. This chain uses TRBV11-2 with TRBJ1-3, with D hard to call. The germline V gene encodes CDR1 SGHAT and CDR2 FQNNGV. The CDR3 is 15 residues long. The CDR3 nucleotides read TGTGTCAGCAGCTTAGATAGGAGCTCTGGAAGCACCATATATTTT. Its translation is CVSSLDRSSGSTIYF.

The chain recombines TRBV11-2 with TRBJ2-7, with D possibly being TRBD2 (5 bases). Between the trimmed V and J ends, which lost 2 bases and 5 bases, there was a span of 19 bases. CDR3 length: 16 amino acids. Per germline, CDR1 SGHAT and CDR2 FQNNGV. CDR3 bases: TGTGCCAGCAGCTTAAGGCTAGCTGATATAACCCACGAGCAGTACTTC. It codes for CASSLRLADITHEQYF.

This clonotype was seen repeatedly, ten times or more. V gene TRBV10-3 combines with J gene TRBJ2-1, with 10 nucleotides matching TRBD2. Germline-derived CDR1 and CDR2 are ENHRY and SYGVKD. The CDR3 is 15 residues long. J gave up 7 bases and V 3 bases, and 6 bases lay outside the gene matches. CDR3 loop: CAISEELAGNNEQFF. CDR3 nucleotides: TGTGCCATCAGTGAAGAACTAGCGGGAAATAATGAGCAGTTCTTC.

This clonotype occurred a few times. V and J are TRBV6-5 and TRBJ2-1; tentative D call: TRBD1 (5 bases). This CDR3 is 14 amino acids long. The ends were cut back, 0 bases at V and 8 bases at J, with 11 bases in the middle. Germline assignment: CDR1 MNHEY and CDR2 SVGAGI. CDR3 residues: CASSYSPGFDEQFF. The CDR3 DNA is TGTGCCAGCAGTTACTCGCCAGGGTTCGATGAGCAGTTCTTC.

As to this clonotype: A much larger clone differs from this one at a single base, so this may be a read error. The conserved phenylalanine or tryptophan is not found at the CDR3 terminus, so this likely reflects a read error. V and J are TRBV12-3 or TRBV12-4 and TRBJ2-2; 7 nucleotides match TRBD2. Trimming took 1 base from V and 1 from J; bases not matched to a gene: 0. The CDR3 is 15 amino acids. CDR3 region: CASSLGGRNTGELFI. The CDR3 region has the DNA TGTGCCAGCAGTTTAGGCGGGAGGAACACCGGGGAGCTGTTTATT.

Concerning this clonotype itself: Given the absence of the conserved phenylalanine or tryptophan at the CDR3 end, a read error is likely. This sequence joins TRBV11-2 and TRBJ2-1, with D possibly being TRBD2 (6 bases). Looked up from germline, CDR1 is SGHAT and CDR2 is FQNNGV. With 6 bases removed from V and 1 base from J, the gap between germline ends came to 16 bases. This CDR3 contains 16 residues. As DNA, the CDR3 is TGTGCCAGCAGTTCAGCGGGTGTTGTTTCCTACAATGAGCAGTTCTCC. This gives the protein CASSSAGVVSYNEQFS.

This chain uses TRBV30 with TRBJ1-1; D not resolved. Between the trimmed V and J ends, which lost 1 base and 5 bases, there was a span of 11 bases. Germline assignment: CDR1 GTSNPN and CDR2 SVGIG (reference sequence). The CDR3 contains 13 residues. The CDR3 coding sequence is TGTGCCTGGAGTGCAAGGGTGTGTACTGAAGCTTTCTTT. Its protein product is CAWSARVCTEAFF.

With respect to this clonotype: A much larger clone is a single base away; this may be a read error. J is TRBJ1-2 and V is TRBV6-5; D gene uncertain. The germline gives CDR1 MNHEY, CDR2 SVGAGI. The CDR3 is made up of 12 amino acids. CDR3 in DNA: TGTACCAGCAGTACACCGATTGGTGGCTACACCTTC. Translating it yields CTSSTPIGGYTF.

The chain carries TRBV12-5 and TRBJ2-1; D unresolved. The length of the CDR3 is 15 residues. V was pared by 2 bases and J by 0 bases, with 8 bases between. CDR1 and CDR2 (germline): LGHNT, FRNRAP. CDR3 nucleotides: TGTGCTAGTGGTTTGCCGCACTTCTCCTACAATGAGCAGTTCTTC. Encoded protein: CASGLPHFSYNEQFF.

The rearrangement uses TRBV11-2 and TRBJ2-7; D is unresolved. The length of the CDR3 is 13 residues. Germline V gene sequence: CDR1 SGHAT, CDR2 FQNNGV. CDR3 in amino acids: CAGSASVTYEQYF. The CDR3 bases are TGTGCGGGCAGCGCATCGGTAACCTACGAGCAGTACTTC.

This chain links TRBV6-1 with TRBJ2-2; the match to TRBD1 covers 12 bases. Germline-derived CDR1 and CDR2 are MNHNS and SASEGT. Trimming took 2 bases from V and 10 from J; bases not matched to a gene: 8. The CDR3 spans 16 residues. CDR3 residues: CASSEWKGQGAVELFF. In DNA form, the CDR3 reads TGTGCCAGCAGTGAATGGAAGGGACAGGGGGCCGTGGAGCTGTTTTTT.

V and J are TRBV15 and TRBJ2-3, with unresolved D. CDR3 length: 12 residues. V lost 7 bases, J lost 6 bases, and 11 bases lay in between. Germline CDR1 LNHNV, CDR2 YYDKDF (reference sequence). This chain's CDR3 is CATTHFEDTQYF. As DNA, the CDR3 is TGTGCCACCACCCACTTTGAGGATACGCAGTATTTT.

The chain combines TRBV11-2 with TRBJ2-3; no reliable D call. Germline assignment: CDR1 SGHAT and CDR2 FQNNGV. V was trimmed by 2 bases and J by 4 bases, leaving 16 bases between them. This CDR3 has 16 amino acids. CDR3 sequence reads: CASSLLLVRQSDTQYF. The CDR3, as DNA: TGTGCCAGCAGCTTACTGCTTGTGCGGCAGTCAGATACGCAGTATTTT. Complete variable domain (other parts from reference TRBV11-2 and TRBJ2-3): EAGVAQSPRYKIIEKRQSVAFWCNPISGHATLYWYQQILGQGPKLLIQFQNNGVVDDSQLPKDRFSAERLKGVDSTLKIQPAKLEDSAVYLCASSLLLVRQSDTQYFGPGTRLTVL.

The chain is built from TRBV2 and TRBJ2-2, with TRBD2 identical over 14 bases. V gave up 6 bases and J gave up 7 bases; unmatched junction bases: 7. The CDR3 is made up of 16 amino acids. Germline CDR1 SNHLY, CDR2 FYNNEI. The CDR3 DNA reads as TGTGCCAGCAGGAAGGGACTAGCGGGAGCAATCGGGGAGCTGTTTTTT. This codes for CASRKGLAGAIGELFF.

This clonotype was detected only a few times. A much larger clone differs from this one at a single base, so this may be a read error. V gene TRBV6-1 combines with J gene TRBJ1-5; D is ambiguous. CDR3 length: 13 amino acids. Germline V gene lookup returns CDR1 MNHNS and CDR2 SASEGT. Here the CDR3 reads CVSSGYSNQPQHF. DNA of the CDR3: TGTGTCAGCAGTGGTTATAGCAATCAGCCCCAGCATTTT.

As concerns this clonotype: This CDR3 fails to terminate in the conserved phenylalanine or tryptophan, so it likely reflects a read error. The rearrangement uses TRBV11-2 and TRBJ2-7; D not certain. The CDR3 has 14 amino acids. Germline values: CDR1 SGHAT, CDR2 FQNNGV. As DNA, the CDR3 is TGTACCAGCAGCTTATCGCAGAACTCCTACGAGCAGTACCTC. It specifies CTSSLSQNSYEQYL.

This clonotype was recorded only once. The chain joins TRBV11-2 to TRBJ2-1; 8 nucleotides agree with TRBD2. Looked up from germline, CDR1 is SGHAT and CDR2 is FQNNGV. The CDR3 length is 13 residues. The ends lost 7 bases at V and 10 bases at J; junction bases unmatched: 9. DNA of the CDR3: TGTGCCAGCAACTTTGGACTAGCCAAGGAGCAGTTCTTC. Translated, it gives CASNFGLAKEQFF.

The genes are TRBV11-1 and TRBJ2-5, with 7 bases matching TRBD2. Per the germline V gene, CDR1 is SGHAT and CDR2 is FQDESV (reference sequence). CDR3 length equals 13 residues. V dropped 8 bases and J dropped 2; count of bases not matched to a gene: 5. CDR3 bases: TGTGCCAGCTCGCGGGAGAGACAAGAGACCCAGTACTTC. The encoded protein is CASSRERQETQYF.

This clonotype occurred once. A much bigger clone sits one base away, suggesting this may be a read error. V usage is TRBV4-1 and J usage is TRBJ2-1; D possibly corresponds to TRBD1 (6 bases). This CDR3 is 16 amino acids long. Trimming stripped 3 bases from V and 1 base from J, with 13 bases between. Germline V gives CDR1 MGHRA, CDR2 YSYEKL. CDR3 DNA sequence: TGCGCCAGCAGCCAGGCTCGGACAGTTTCCTACAATGAGCAGTTCTTC. Translating gives CASSQARTVSYNEQFF.

Comments on this clonotype: A read error may explain this, as a much larger clone is one base away. V and J are TRBV14 and TRBJ1-6; D is undetermined. The CDR3 contains 15 residues. CDR1 is SGHDN and CDR2 is FVKESK in the germline V gene. CDR3 protein: CASSKDGRNNSPPHF. The CDR3 DNA follows: TGTGCCAGCAGCAAGGACGGTCGAAATAATTCACCCCCCCACTTT. Variable domain in full (rest from reference TRBV14 and TRBJ1-6): EAGVTQFPSHSVIEKGQTVTLRCDPISGHDNLYWYRRVMGKEIKFLLHFVKESKQDESGMPNNRFLAERTGGTYSTLKVQPAELEDSGVYFCASSKDGRNNSPPHFGNGTRLTVT.

To note about this clonotype: Sequence at one end of the junction differs from germline and may be a read error. V and J are TRBV11-2 and TRBJ1-6; D is undetermined. CDR1 and CDR2 from the germline V gene are SGHAT and FQNNGV. This CDR3 is built from 12 residues. The CDR3: CASSSRFSPIRF. The CDR3 DNA reads as TGTGCCAGCAGCTCGCGCTTTTCACCCATCCGCTTT.

This clonotype was seen many times. The V and J genes are TRBV6-5 and TRBJ1-3, with D possibly being TRBD1 (5 bases). The V end was cut by 0 bases, the J end by 0 bases, with 9 bases between. Germline CDR1 reads MNHEY; CDR2 reads SVGAGI. The CDR3 totals 16 residues. For the CDR3, the DNA is TGTGCCAGCAGTTACTCTATCGGGGGCTCTGGAAACACCATATATTTT. This encodes CASSYSIGGSGNTIYF.

About this clonotype itself: A much larger clonotype is one base distant, so this may be a read error. This chain connects TRBV6-6 to TRBJ2-7; 8 nucleotides line up with TRBD2. CDR3 length: 14 residues. Germline loops: CDR1 MNHNY, CDR2 SVGAGI (reference sequence). CDR3 amino acids: CASSLSGSPYGQYF. DNA of the CDR3: TGTGCCAGCAGTCTCAGCGGGAGCCCCTACGGGCAGTACTTC.

As for this clonotype: This could be a read error, since a much larger clone is one nucleotide away. The chain links TRBV12-3 or TRBV12-4 to TRBJ1-5, with 8 positions matching TRBD1. With 1 base clipped from V and 2 bases from J, the junction kept 10 bases outside the gene matches. The CDR3 consists of 18 residues. CDR3 nucleotide sequence: TGTGCCAGCAGTTTAGGTTTAGGGACAGGAGGGCGCAATCAGCCCCAGCATTTT. It yields the protein CASSLGLGTGGRNQPQHF.

On this clonotype: The missing conserved phenylalanine or tryptophan at the end of this CDR3 makes a read error likely. The chain links TRBV11-1 to TRBJ2-7, with D tentatively TRBD1 or TRBD2 (5 bases each). This CDR3 contains 14 residues. Looked up from germline, CDR1 is SGHAT and CDR2 is FQDESV (reference sequence). V gave up 2 bases and J gave up 7 bases, with 15 bases separating them. CDR3 loop: CASSLWGNLREQYL. CDR3 bases: TGTGCCAGCAGCTTATGGGGGAATCTACGAGAGCAGTACTTA.